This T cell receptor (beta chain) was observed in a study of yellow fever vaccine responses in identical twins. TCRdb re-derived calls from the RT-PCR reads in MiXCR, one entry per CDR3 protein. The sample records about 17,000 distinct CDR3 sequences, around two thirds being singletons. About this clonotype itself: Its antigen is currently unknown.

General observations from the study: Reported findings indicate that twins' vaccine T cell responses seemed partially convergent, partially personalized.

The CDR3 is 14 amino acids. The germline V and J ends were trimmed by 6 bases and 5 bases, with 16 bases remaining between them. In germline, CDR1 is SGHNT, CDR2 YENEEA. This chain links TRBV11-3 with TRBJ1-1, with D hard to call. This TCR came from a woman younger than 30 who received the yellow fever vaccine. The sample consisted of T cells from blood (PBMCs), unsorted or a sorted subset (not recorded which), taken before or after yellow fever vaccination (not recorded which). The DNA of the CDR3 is TGTGCCAGCAGTTCCGAGTGGGGTTTTACTGAAGCTTTCTTT. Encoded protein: CASSSEWGFTEAFF.